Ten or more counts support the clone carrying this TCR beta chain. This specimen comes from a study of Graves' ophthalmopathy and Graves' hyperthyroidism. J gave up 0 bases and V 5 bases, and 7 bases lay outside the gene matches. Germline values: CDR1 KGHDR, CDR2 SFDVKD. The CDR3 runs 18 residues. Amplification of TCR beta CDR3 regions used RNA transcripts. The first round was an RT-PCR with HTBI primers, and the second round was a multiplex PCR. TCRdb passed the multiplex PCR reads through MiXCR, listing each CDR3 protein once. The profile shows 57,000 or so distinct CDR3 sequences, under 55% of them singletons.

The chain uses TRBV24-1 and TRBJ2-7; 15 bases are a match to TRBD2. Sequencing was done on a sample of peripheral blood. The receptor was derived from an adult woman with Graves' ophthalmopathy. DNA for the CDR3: TGTGCCACCAGTGGGGTGGGGACTAGCGGGGGGTCCTCCTACGAGCAGTACTTC. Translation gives CATSGVGTSGGSSYEQYF.